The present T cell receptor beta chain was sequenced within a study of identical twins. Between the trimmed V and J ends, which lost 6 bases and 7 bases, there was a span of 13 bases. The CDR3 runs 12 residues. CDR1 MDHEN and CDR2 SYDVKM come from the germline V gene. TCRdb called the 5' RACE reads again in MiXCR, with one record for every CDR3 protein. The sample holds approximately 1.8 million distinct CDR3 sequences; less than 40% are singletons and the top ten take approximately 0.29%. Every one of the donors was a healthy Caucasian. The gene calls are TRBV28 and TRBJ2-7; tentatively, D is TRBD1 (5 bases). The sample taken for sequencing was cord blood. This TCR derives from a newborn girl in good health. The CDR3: CASSQRGDEQYF. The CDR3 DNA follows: TGTGCCAGCAGCCAAAGGGGTGATGAGCAGTACTTC. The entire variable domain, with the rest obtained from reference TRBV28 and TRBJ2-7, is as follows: DVKVTQSSRYLVKRTGEKVFLECVQDMDHENMFWYRQDPGLGLRLIYFSYDVKMKEKGDIPEGYSVSREKKERFSLILESASTNQTSMYLCASSQRGDEQYFGPGTRLTVT.